The 20 T cell receptor beta chains given below trace back to one sample, sequenced in a study of T cells in Graves' hyperthyroidism and ophthalmopathy. It was RNA transcripts that yielded the amplified TCR beta CDR3 regions. The HTBI primer set drove a first-round RT-PCR of the TCR CDR3. One entry per CDR3 protein results from TCRdb running MiXCR on the multiplex PCR reads. The sample lists about 290,000 distinct CDR3 sequences; roughly 14% were seen once. The specimen was blood. These receptors came from a woman aged 30 to 39 with Graves' hyperthyroidism that later progressed to Graves' ophthalmopathy.

This clonotype was detected many times. J is TRBJ2-1 and V is TRBV6-2 or TRBV6-3; possible D gene TRBD2, 5 bases. The V gene lost 1 base and the J gene lost 8 bases, with 9 bases spanning the gap. The V gene's germline CDR1 is MNHEY and CDR2 SVGEGT. The CDR3 runs to 13 residues. The CDR3 DNA reads as TGTGCCAGCAGTTACTTGAGGGCAGATGAGCAGTTCTTC. Amino acids: CASSYLRADEQFF.

This clonotype was observed many times. The V call is TRBV7-9, the J call TRBJ1-1; D gene uncertain. Trimming cost V 2 bases and J 6 bases, with 13 bases left between them. Germline V gene sequence: CDR1 SEHNR, CDR2 FQNEAQ (reference sequence). CDR3 size: 14 residues. The chain's CDR3 is CASSLNGNSPEAFF. The CDR3 region has the DNA TGTGCCAGCAGCTTAAATGGGAATTCTCCTGAAGCTTTCTTT.

This clonotype has a count of ten or more. The chain links TRBV30 to TRBJ2-1, with 7 bases aligning to TRBD2. Germline values: CDR1 GTSNPN, CDR2 SVGIG (reference sequence). This CDR3 has 14 residues. V was pared by 2 bases and J by 6 bases, with 7 bases of the junction left unmatched. This chain's CDR3 is CAWSTSAGVNEQFF. CDR3 nucleotides: TGTGCCTGGAGTACTAGCGCGGGCGTCAATGAGCAGTTCTTC.

This sequence joins TRBV20-1 and TRBJ2-1; either TRBD1 or TRBD2 may fit D (5 bases each). CDR3 length: 19 amino acids. With 0 bases removed from V and 0 bases from J, the gap between germline ends came to 21 bases. Germline assignment: CDR1 DFQATT and CDR2 SNEGSKA (reference sequence). DNA of the CDR3: TGCAGTGCTAGAGATGGGGGACGGTTAACAGCGGCCTCCTACAATGAGCAGTTCTTC. It encodes CSARDGGRLTAASYNEQFF.

This clonotype has at least ten counts. The chain is built from TRBV7-2 and TRBJ2-2; D is possibly TRBD2 (6 bases). Per the germline V gene, CDR1 is SGHTA and CDR2 is FQGNSA. CDR3 size: 17 residues. V lost 5 bases and J 8 bases, leaving 24 bases between the germline ends. The CDR3 DNA follows: TGTGCCAGCAGCGTGATGAGCGGGTCGGCGACCCGGGGGGAGCTGTTTTTT. Translated: CASSVMSGSATRGELFF. The full variable domain, its missing parts supplied by reference TRBV7-2 and TRBJ2-2, is GAGVSQSPSNKVTEKGKDVELRCDPISGHTALYWYRQSLGQGLEFLIYFQGNSAPDKSGLPSDRFSAERTGGSVSTLTIQRTQQEDSAVYLCASSVMSGSATRGELFFGEGSRLTVL.

This clonotype was seen only a few times. The chain recombines TRBV6-5 with TRBJ1-2; no clear D. Trimming stripped 0 bases from V and 8 bases from J, with 13 bases between. Germline V gives CDR1 MNHEY, CDR2 SVGAGI. This CDR3 comprises 14 residues. The CDR3 reads CASSYSGSGEGYTF. CDR3 DNA sequence: TGTGCCAGCAGTTACTCGGGATCCGGGGAAGGCTACACCTTC.

This clonotype was recorded at least ten times. The J gene is TRBJ2-3, the V gene TRBV18; 7 bases are a match to TRBD1. V was pared by 2 bases and J by 4 bases, with 6 bases of the junction left unmatched. Germline values: CDR1 KGHSH, CDR2 LQKENI. The CDR3 is 15 residues long. CDR3 residues: CASSPWDSSADTQYF. DNA for the CDR3: TGTGCCAGCTCACCATGGGACAGCTCTGCAGATACGCAGTATTTT.

With regard to this clonotype: A read error is possible here, since a much larger clone lies one base away. V gene TRBV7-9 combines with J gene TRBJ2-7; weak D call: TRBD1 (6 bases). Germline CDR1 and CDR2: SEHNR and FQNEAQ (reference sequence). The length of the CDR3 is 12 residues. Written as DNA, the CDR3 is TGTGCCGGCAGCCGGGACACCGACGAGCAGTACTTC. This encodes CAGSRDTDEQYF.

This sequence joins TRBV28 and TRBJ2-5; 10 bases match TRBD1. Trimming cost V 8 bases and J 2 bases; bases outside gene matches: 11. Germline values: CDR1 MDHEN, CDR2 SYDVKM. The CDR3 length is 16 residues. The DNA of the CDR3 is TGTGCCAGCCTTGGGTTTGGGACAGGGGCGCAAGAGACCCAGTACTTC. This codes for CASLGFGTGAQETQYF.

Comment on this clonotype: This may come from a read error, since a much larger clone is one base off. The chain couples TRBV2 to TRBJ1-3, with unresolved D. Germline V gene data show CDR1 as SNHLY and CDR2 as FYNNEI. The CDR3 contains 13 residues. V lost 5 bases, J lost 2 bases, and 7 bases lay in between. The CDR3 loop reads CASSQDPGNTIYF. CDR3 sequence (DNA): TGTGCCAGCAGTCAGGACCCTGGAAACACCATATATTTT.

The V call is TRBV7-6, the J call TRBJ2-3; tentatively, D is TRBD1 or TRBD2 (5 bases each). Trimming shortened V by 0 bases and J by 4 bases, and 17 bases separated the two germline ends. The CDR3 extends over 17 amino acids. Germline lookup yields CDR1 SGHVS and CDR2 FNYEAQ. CDR3 bases: TGTGCCAGCAGCTTAGCGTGGGACGGGATTTCGGCAGATACGCAGTATTTT. This codes for CASSLAWDGISADTQYF.

The chain links TRBV28 to TRBJ2-6; the D is unclear. The CDR3 sequence is 16 residues long. The V and J ends lost 5 bases and 0 bases respectively, with 11 bases between them. Per germline, CDR1 MDHEN and CDR2 SYDVKM. Written as DNA, the CDR3 is TGTGCCAGCAGTAATATAGCCCCCTCTGGGGCCAACGTCCTGACTTTC. Encoded protein: CASSNIAPSGANVLTF.

This clonotype was counted at least ten times. The chain uses TRBV10-3 and TRBJ2-1, with 8 bases lining up with TRBD2. J lost 0 bases, V lost 7 bases, and 8 bases had no gene match. In germline, CDR1 is ENHRY, CDR2 SYGVKD. The CDR3 has 16 amino acids. In nucleotides, the CDR3 is TGTGCCATCAAAGAAAAAAGCGGGAGCTCCTACAATGAGCAGTTCTTC. This gives the protein CAIKEKSGSSYNEQFF.

This clonotype was detected ten times or more. The V gene is TRBV2, the J gene TRBJ2-1; D possibly corresponds to TRBD2 (6 bases). The CDR3 has 12 amino acids. Germline CDR1 SNHLY, CDR2 FYNNEI. The V end lost 11 bases, the J end lost 6 bases, and 14 bases lay between the germline ends. The CDR3, as DNA: TGTGCCCCGGGATCCGGGGGCAATGAGCAGTTCTTC. Its translation is CAPGSGGNEQFF.

In this sample, this clonotype turned up many times. V gene TRBV5-6 combines with J gene TRBJ2-5, with D perhaps TRBD2 (5 bases). This CDR3 spans 18 amino acids. Trimming pared 0 bases from V and 4 bases from J, leaving 22 bases between. Germline-derived CDR1 and CDR2 are SGHDT and YYEEEE. CDR3 DNA: TGTGCCAGCAGCTTGGCGCCAGCCGGGCCCTTAGCGTTAGAGACCCAGTACTTC. It translates to CASSLAPAGPLALETQYF.

Ten or more counts support this clonotype. V usage is TRBV20-1 and J usage is TRBJ2-7; 9 nucleotides align to TRBD2. The germline CDR1 and CDR2 sequences are DFQATT and SNEGSKA (reference sequence). Trimming cost V 1 base and J 0 bases; bases outside gene matches: 7. This CDR3 has 16 amino acids. CDR3 protein: CSARGLIAGDSYEQYF. The CDR3 DNA sequence: TGCAGTGCTAGAGGCCTCATAGCGGGAGACTCCTACGAGCAGTACTTC.

In this sample, this clonotype turned up many times. The chain carries TRBV20-1 and TRBJ1-1; TRBD1 might be the D (6 bases). The CDR3 is 13 residues long. In germline, CDR1 is DFQATT, CDR2 SNEGSKA (reference sequence). Trimming pared 0 bases from V and 4 bases from J, leaving 9 bases between. The CDR3 spells CSARDGGGTEAFF. In DNA form, the CDR3 reads TGCAGTGCTAGAGATGGAGGGGGCACTGAAGCTTTCTTT.

This clonotype was seen ten or more times. DNA for the CDR3: TGTGCCAGCTCGGGGGGGCTCAATAATGAAAAACTGTTTTTT. Protein product: CASSGGLNNEKLFF. The chain recombines TRBV6-1 with TRBJ1-4; possibly TRBD1 for D (6 bases). The CDR3 loop spans 14 amino acids. Trimming removed 8 bases at V and 4 bases at J, with 14 bases between. Germline V gives CDR1 MNHNS, CDR2 SASEGT.

This clonotype was picked up many times. The V call is TRBV7-9, the J call TRBJ2-3, with D unclear. This CDR3 has 13 amino acids. Trimming left V 5 bases short and J 11 bases short, with 17 bases between. In germline, CDR1 is SEHNR, CDR2 FQNEAQ (reference sequence). The CDR3 coding sequence is TGTGCCAGCAGCCCACATTCGGCACGCGGGCAGTATTTT. Translated, it gives CASSPHSARGQYF.

This clonotype has ten or more counts. This chain uses TRBV6-2 or TRBV6-3 with TRBJ2-1; the match to TRBD2 covers 10 bases. Germline CDR1 reads MNHEY; CDR2 reads SVGEGT. V lost 7 bases, J lost 8 bases, and 5 bases stayed unmatched. The CDR3 loop spans 13 amino acids. In nucleotides, the CDR3 is TGTGCCAGCAACCTCGGACTAGCGGATGAGCAGTTCTTC. Encoded protein: CASNLGLADEQFF.